This T cell receptor beta chain was found in a study of blood T cell repertoires in COVID-19. Study as a whole: Specimens from acute and convalescent COVID-19 originated in the United States, Italy and Spain.

The data were produced by immunoSEQ multiplex PCR, yet TCRdb's version contains in-frame clones alone and is incomplete. The repertoire holds 90,000 to 100,000 clones, approximately 84% seen once, with roughly 10% in the top ten. This CDR3 region has 17 residues. The germline V and J ends were trimmed by 7 bases and 4 bases, with 25 bases remaining between them. From germline, CDR1 is MDHEN and CDR2 SYDVKM. What was sequenced was peripheral blood. J is TRBJ1-2 and V is TRBV28, with D tentatively TRBD1 (6 bases). The source of this sequence is a man between 65 and 79 years old with acute or convalescent COVID-19. The CDR3 loop reads CASTTPLGTGQSYGYTF. CDR3 bases: TGTGCCAGCACTACGCCATTGGGGACCGGACAGAGCTATGGCTACACCTTC.